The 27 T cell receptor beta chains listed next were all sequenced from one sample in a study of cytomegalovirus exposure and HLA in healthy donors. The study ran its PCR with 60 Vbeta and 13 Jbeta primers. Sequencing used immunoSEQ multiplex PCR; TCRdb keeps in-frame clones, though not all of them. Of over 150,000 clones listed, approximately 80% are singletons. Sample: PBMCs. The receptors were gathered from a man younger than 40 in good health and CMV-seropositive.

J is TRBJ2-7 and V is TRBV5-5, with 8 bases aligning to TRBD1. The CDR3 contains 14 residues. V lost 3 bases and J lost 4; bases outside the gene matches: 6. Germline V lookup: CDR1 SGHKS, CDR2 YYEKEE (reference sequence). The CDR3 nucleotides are TGTGCCAGCAGCTCAGGACAGGGTTTTTACGAGCAGTACTTC. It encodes CASSSGQGFYEQYF.

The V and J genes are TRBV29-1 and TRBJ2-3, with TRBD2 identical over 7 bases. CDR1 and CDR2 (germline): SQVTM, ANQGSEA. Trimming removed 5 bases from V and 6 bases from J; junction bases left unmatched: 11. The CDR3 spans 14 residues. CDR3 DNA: TGCAGCGTTTCCCGTCCGGGGGGTCGGGATACGCAGTATTTT. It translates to CSVSRPGGRDTQYF.

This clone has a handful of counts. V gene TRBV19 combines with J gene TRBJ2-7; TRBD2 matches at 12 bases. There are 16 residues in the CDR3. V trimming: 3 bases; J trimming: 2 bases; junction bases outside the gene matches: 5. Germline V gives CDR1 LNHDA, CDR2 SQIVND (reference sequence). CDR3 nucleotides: TGTGCCAGTAGTATTCGACTAGCGGGAGACGCCTACGAGCAGTACTTC. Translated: CASSIRLAGDAYEQYF.

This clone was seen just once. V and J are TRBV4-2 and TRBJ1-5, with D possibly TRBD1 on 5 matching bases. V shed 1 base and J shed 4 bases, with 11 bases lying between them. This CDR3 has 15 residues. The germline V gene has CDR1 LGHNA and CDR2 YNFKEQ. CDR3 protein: CASSQGLSGNQPQHF. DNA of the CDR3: TGTGCCAGCAGCCAAGGGCTGTCAGGGAATCAGCCCCAGCATTTT.

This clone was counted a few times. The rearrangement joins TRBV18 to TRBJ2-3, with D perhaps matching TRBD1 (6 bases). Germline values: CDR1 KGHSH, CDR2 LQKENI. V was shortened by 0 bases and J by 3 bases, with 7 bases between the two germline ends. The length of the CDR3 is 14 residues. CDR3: CASSPPGQTDTQYF. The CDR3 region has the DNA TGTGCCAGCTCACCACCGGGACAAACAGATACGCAGTATTTT.

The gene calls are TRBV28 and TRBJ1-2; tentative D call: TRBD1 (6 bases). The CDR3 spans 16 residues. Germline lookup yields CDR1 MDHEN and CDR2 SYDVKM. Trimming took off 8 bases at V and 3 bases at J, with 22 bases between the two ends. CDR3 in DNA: TGTGCCAGCGCCTACCCCGAGGGGGGGGCCTACTATGGCTACACCTTC. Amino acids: CASAYPEGGAYYGYTF.

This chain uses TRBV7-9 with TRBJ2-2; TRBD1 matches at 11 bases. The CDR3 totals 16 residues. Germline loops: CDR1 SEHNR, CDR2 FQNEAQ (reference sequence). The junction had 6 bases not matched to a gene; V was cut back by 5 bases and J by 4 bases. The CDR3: CASSPRGQGATGELFF. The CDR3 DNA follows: TGTGCCAGCAGCCCCCGTGGACAGGGGGCCACCGGGGAGCTGTTTTTT.

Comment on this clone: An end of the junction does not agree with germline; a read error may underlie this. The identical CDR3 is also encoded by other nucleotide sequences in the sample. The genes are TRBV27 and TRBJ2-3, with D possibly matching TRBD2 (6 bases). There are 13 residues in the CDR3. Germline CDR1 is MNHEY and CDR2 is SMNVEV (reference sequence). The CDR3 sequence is CASRTGDIDTQYF. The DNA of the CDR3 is TGTGCTAGCAGAACGGGAGATATAGATACGCAGTATTTT.

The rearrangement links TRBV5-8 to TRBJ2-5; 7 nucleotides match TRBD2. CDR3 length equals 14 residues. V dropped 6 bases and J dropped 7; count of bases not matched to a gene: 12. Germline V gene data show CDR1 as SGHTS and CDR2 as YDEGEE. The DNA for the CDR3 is TGTGCCAGCACGGGTCGCGTCGGCGGGGGGACCCAGTACTTC. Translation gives CASTGRVGGGTQYF.

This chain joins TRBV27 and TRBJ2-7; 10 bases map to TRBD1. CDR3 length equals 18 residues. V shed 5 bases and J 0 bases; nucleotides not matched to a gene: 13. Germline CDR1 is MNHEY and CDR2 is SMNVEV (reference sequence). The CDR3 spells CASSPINTGTGASYEQYF. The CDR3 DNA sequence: TGTGCCAGCAGTCCCATAAATACCGGGACAGGGGCCTCCTACGAGCAGTACTTC.

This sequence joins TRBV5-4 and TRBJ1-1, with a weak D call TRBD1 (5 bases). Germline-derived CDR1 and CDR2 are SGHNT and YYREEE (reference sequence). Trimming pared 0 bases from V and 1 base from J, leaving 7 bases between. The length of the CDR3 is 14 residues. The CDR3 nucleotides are TGTGCCAGCAGCTTGGACAGGCAGAACACTGAAGCTTTCTTT. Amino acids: CASSLDRQNTEAFF.

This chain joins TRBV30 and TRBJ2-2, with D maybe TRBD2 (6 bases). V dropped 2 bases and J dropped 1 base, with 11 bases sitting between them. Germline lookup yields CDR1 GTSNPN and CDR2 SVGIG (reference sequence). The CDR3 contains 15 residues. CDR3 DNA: TGTGCCTGGAGTCGTGGCGGGATGAACACCGGGGAGCTGTTTTTT. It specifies CAWSRGGMNTGELFF.

CDR3 bases: TGTGCCAGCAGCCCATGGACTAGCGGGAACGAGCAGTACTTC. Translation gives CASSPWTSGNEQYF. The chain has TRBV9 and TRBJ2-7; 12 positions agree with TRBD2. Germline V gene lookup returns CDR1 SGDLS and CDR2 YYNGEE. V shed 4 bases, J shed 5 bases, and the junction held 4 bases outside the gene matches. The CDR3 consists of 14 residues.

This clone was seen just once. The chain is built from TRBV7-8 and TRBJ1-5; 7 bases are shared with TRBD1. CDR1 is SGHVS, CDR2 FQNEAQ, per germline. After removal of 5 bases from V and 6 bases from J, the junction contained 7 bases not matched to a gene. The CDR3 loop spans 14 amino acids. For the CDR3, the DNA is TGTGCCAGCAGCCCAGGACAGGTCGGTCAGCCCCAGCATTTT. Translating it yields CASSPGQVGQPQHF. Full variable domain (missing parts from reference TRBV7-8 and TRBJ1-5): GAGVSQSPRYKVAKRGQDVALRCDPISGHVSLFWYQQALGQGPEFLTYFQNEAQLDKSGLPSDRFFAERPEGSVSTLKIQRTQQEDSAVYLCASSPGQVGQPQHFGDGTRLSIL.

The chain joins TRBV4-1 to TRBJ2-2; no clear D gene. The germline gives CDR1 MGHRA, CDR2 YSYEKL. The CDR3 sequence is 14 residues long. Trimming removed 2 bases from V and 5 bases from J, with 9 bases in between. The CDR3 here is CASSQPPGTGELFF. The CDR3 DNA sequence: TGCGCCAGCAGCCAACCCCCCGGGACCGGGGAGCTGTTTTTT.

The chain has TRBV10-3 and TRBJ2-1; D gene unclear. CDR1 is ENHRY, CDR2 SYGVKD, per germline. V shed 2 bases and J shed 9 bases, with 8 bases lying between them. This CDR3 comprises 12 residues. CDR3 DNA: TGTGCCATCAGTGAGCCCCCCGGTGAGCAGTTCTTC. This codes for CAISEPPGEQFF.

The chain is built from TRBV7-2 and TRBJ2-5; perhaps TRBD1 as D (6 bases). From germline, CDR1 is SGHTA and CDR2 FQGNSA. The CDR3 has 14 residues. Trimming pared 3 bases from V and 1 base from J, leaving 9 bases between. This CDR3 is CASSLGDIQETQYF. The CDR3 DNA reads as TGTGCCAGCAGCTTGGGGGACATCCAAGAGACCCAGTACTTC.

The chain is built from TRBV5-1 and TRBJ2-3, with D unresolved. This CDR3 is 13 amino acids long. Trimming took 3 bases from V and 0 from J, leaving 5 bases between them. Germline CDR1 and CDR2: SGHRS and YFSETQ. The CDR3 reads CASSSGSTDTQYF. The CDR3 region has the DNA TGCGCCAGCAGCTCAGGAAGCACAGATACGCAGTATTTT. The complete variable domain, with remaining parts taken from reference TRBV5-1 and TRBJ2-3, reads KAGVTQTPRYLIKTRGQQVTLSCSPISGHRSVSWYQQTPGQGLQFLFEYFSETQRNKGNFPGRFSGRQFSNSRSEMNVSTLELGDSALYLCASSSGSTDTQYFGPGTRLTVL.

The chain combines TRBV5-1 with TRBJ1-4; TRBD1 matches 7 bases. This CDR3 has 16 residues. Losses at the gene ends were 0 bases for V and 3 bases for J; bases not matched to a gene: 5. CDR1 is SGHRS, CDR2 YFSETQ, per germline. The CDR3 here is CASSLEPGQSNEKLFF. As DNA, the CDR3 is TGCGCCAGCAGCTTGGAGCCGGGACAGTCTAATGAAAAACTGTTTTTT.

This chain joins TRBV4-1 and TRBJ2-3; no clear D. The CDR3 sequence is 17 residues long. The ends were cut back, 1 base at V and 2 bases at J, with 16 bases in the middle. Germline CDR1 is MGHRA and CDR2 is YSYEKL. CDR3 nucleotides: TGCGCCAGCAGCCAAGGGTCAGTAGCTGCGAACACAGATACGCAGTATTTT. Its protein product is CASSQGSVAANTDTQYF.

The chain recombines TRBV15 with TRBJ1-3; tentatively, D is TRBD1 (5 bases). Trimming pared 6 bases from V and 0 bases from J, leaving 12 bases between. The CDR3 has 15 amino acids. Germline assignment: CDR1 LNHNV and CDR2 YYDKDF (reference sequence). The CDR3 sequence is CATSTGLFSGNTIYF. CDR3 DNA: TGTGCCACCAGTACAGGCCTGTTCTCTGGAAACACCATATATTTT.

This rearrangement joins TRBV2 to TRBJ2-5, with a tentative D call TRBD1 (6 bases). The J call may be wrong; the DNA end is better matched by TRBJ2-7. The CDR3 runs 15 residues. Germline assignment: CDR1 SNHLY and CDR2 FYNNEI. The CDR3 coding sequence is TGTGCCAGCAGTGAAGGGGGGCTAGCCGCCTACGAGCAGTACTTC. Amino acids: CASSEGGLAAYEQYF.

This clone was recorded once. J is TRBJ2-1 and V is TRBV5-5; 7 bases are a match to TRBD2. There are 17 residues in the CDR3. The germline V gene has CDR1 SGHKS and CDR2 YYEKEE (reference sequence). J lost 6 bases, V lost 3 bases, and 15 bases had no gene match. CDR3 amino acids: CASSWGGLWGEGNEQFF. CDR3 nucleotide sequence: TGTGCCAGCAGCTGGGGCGGATTATGGGGGGAGGGCAATGAGCAGTTCTTC.

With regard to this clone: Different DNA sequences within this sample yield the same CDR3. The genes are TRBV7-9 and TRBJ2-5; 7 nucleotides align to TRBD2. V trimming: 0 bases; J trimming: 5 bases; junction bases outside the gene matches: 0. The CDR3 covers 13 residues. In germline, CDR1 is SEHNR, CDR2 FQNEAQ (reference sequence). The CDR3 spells CASSLAGGETQYF. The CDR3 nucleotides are TGTGCCAGCAGCTTAGCGGGGGGGGAGACCCAGTACTTC. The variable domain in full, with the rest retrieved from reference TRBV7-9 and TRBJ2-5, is DTGVSQNPRHKITKRGQNVTFRCDPISEHNRLYWYRQTLGQGPEFLTYFQNEAQLEKSRLLSDRFSAERPKGSFSTLEIQRTEQGDSAMYLCASSLAGGETQYFGPGTRLLVL.

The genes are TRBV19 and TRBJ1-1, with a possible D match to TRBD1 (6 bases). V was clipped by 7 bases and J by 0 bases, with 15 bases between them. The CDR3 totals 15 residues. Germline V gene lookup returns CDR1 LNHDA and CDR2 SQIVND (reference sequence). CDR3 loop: CASIQGQTMNTEAFF. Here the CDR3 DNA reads TGTGCCAGTATACAAGGACAGACTATGAACACTGAAGCTTTCTTT.

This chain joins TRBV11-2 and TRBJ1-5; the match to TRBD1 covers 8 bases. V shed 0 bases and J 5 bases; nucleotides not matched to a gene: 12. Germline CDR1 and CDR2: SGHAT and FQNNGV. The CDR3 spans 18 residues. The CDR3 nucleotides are TGTGCCAGCAGCTTAGATGGGCAGGGGGCTTCGTACGATCAGCCCCAGCATTTT. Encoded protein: CASSLDGQGASYDQPQHF.

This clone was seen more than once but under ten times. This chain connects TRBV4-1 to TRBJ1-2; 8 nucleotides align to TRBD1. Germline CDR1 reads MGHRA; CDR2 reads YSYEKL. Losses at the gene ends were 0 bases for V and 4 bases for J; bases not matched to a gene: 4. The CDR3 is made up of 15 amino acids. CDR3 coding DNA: TGCGCCAGCAGCCAAGATCCCCAGGGGGCCTATGGCTACACCTTC. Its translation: CASSQDPQGAYGYTF.